This T cell receptor (beta chain) is drawn from a study of shared clonotypes between healthy human individuals. Germline V gives CDR1 SEHNR, CDR2 FQNEAQ (reference sequence). Trimming removed 3 bases from V and 5 bases from J, with 5 bases in between. The CDR3 has 11 amino acids. Clones were sequenced by immunoSEQ multiplex PCR, and TCRdb holds only the in-frame ones, with some missing. The repertoire holds approximately 1,500,000 clones, with about 96% as singletons. The sequencing sample was made of naive CD4+ T cells sorted from blood. The subset here: CD45RA+ positively selected. The chain is built from TRBV7-9 and TRBJ2-7, with D unclear. The receptor comes from a man aged 25 to 40 in good health. The CDR3 DNA reads as TGTGCCAGCAGCTTTGCTGACGAGCAGTACTTC. Encoded protein: CASSFADEQYF.